The 3 T cell receptor beta chains reported below all come from one sample, sequenced in a study of cytomegalovirus exposure and HLA in healthy donors. Sequencing used immunoSEQ multiplex PCR; TCRdb keeps in-frame clones, though not all of them. The data show fewer than 150,000 clones, around 88% seen once. The sequencing sample was made of PBMCs. The receptor set was obtained from a woman between 18 and 30 years old in good health and CMV-seropositive.

V gene TRBV5-1 combines with J gene TRBJ2-2; D perhaps matches TRBD1 (6 bases). This CDR3 is 16 amino acids long. Trimming pared 2 bases from V and 1 base from J, leaving 12 bases between. Germline V gene data show CDR1 as SGHRS and CDR2 as YFSETQ. CDR3 loop: CASSLEPTGNTGELFF. Written as DNA, the CDR3 is TGCGCCAGCAGCTTAGAACCGACAGGGAACACCGGGGAGCTGTTTTTT.

The chain joins TRBV6-1 to TRBJ1-4, with D perhaps TRBD1 (6 bases). V was shortened by 4 bases and J by 4 bases, with 13 bases between the two germline ends. The length of the CDR3 is 15 residues. Germline V gene lookup returns CDR1 MNHNS and CDR2 SASEGT. Here the CDR3 reads CASSVTGQLNEKLFF. The CDR3 nucleotides read TGTGCCAGCAGTGTAACAGGGCAACTTAATGAAAAACTGTTTTTT.

For the CDR3, the DNA is TGTGCCTGGGGGGCGATGGGGCAGCCCTACGAGCAGTACTTC. Translation gives CAWGAMGQPYEQYF. The rearrangement links TRBV30 to TRBJ2-7; a weak D match, TRBD1 (5 bases). The CDR3 is 14 amino acids. Deletions cut 5 bases from V and 2 bases from J, with 16 bases between. The germline V gene encodes CDR1 GTSNPN and CDR2 SVGIG (reference sequence). Variable domain in full (rest from reference TRBV30 and TRBJ2-7): SQTIHQWPATLVQPVGSPLSLECTVEGTSNPNLYWYRQAAGRGLQLLFYSVGIGQISSEVPQNLSASRPQDRQFILSSKKLLLSDSGFYLCAWGAMGQPYEQYFGPGTRLTVT.